The 22 T cell receptor beta chains reported below all come from one sample, sequenced in a study of identical twins. TCRdb fed the 5' RACE reads into MiXCR, producing one record per CDR3 protein. Of about 530,000 distinct CDR3 sequences in the sample, approximately 16% were seen once. The same data also contributed to another study, on yellow fever vaccine responses in identical twins.

Sequencing was performed on CD4+ T cells sorted from blood. All receptors derive from a young woman in good health.

The CDR3 reads CASSLQAFYRTDTQYF. DNA of the CDR3: TGTGCCAGCAGCTTACAGGCTTTTTATAGGACAGATACGCAGTATTTT. The rearrangement uses TRBV5-8 and TRBJ2-3; a possible D gene is TRBD1 (5 bases). Trimming took 2 bases from V and 3 from J, leaving 16 bases between them. Germline CDR1 is SGHTS and CDR2 is YDEGEE. CDR3 length: 16 residues.

The V gene is TRBV5-1, the J gene TRBJ2-7, with D maybe TRBD1 (6 bases). This CDR3 region has 14 residues. CDR1 and CDR2 from the germline V gene are SGHRS and YFSETQ. Trimming left V 0 bases short and J 3 bases short, with 10 bases between. CDR3 bases: TGCGCCAGCAGCTTGGGGGCAGGGGTCTACGAGCAGTACTTC. It translates to CASSLGAGVYEQYF.

This clonotype was detected a few times. The rearrangement links TRBV29-1 to TRBJ2-1, with TRBD1 identical over 8 bases. The V gene's germline CDR1 is SQVTM and CDR2 ANQGSEA. The CDR3 runs to 16 residues. Trimming cost V 2 bases and J 0 bases; bases outside gene matches: 6. This chain's CDR3 is CSVEKGTGLSYNEQFF. The CDR3 DNA follows: TGCAGCGTTGAAAAAGGGACAGGCCTCTCCTACAATGAGCAGTTCTTC.

The chain recombines TRBV7-9 with TRBJ2-3; D is perhaps TRBD2 (5 bases). V was clipped by 2 bases and J by 1 base, with 10 bases between them. The CDR3 is 15 amino acids. Germline V gene sequence: CDR1 SEHNR, CDR2 FQNEAQ (reference sequence). The CDR3 DNA follows: TGTGCCAGCAGCTTACTCAGCGGAGGCACAGATACGCAGTATTTT. Amino acid sequence: CASSLLSGGTDTQYF.

This clonotype was detected a few times. The chain couples TRBV5-1 to TRBJ2-3, with 9 bases that match TRBD1. This CDR3 is 16 amino acids long. V lost 3 bases and J lost 0; bases outside the gene matches: 5. CDR1 and CDR2 from the germline V gene are SGHRS and YFSETQ. The CDR3 reads CASSSGTGPSTDTQYF. CDR3 nucleotides: TGCGCCAGCAGCTCGGGGACAGGGCCAAGCACAGATACGCAGTATTTT.

This clonotype was counted only a few times. The genes are TRBV20-1 and TRBJ2-1, with 9 bases identical to TRBD2. V lost 6 bases, J lost 7 bases, and 7 bases stayed unmatched. Germline V gene data show CDR1 as DFQATT and CDR2 as SNEGSKA (reference sequence). The CDR3 length is 13 residues. In DNA, the CDR3 is TGCAGTGCACCGGGACTAGCCTTAAATGAGCAGTTCTTC. It yields the protein CSAPGLALNEQFF.

The table lists this clonotype with many counts. The gene calls are TRBV9 and TRBJ2-1; 8 bases are shared with TRBD2. The germline CDR1 and CDR2 sequences are SGDLS and YYNGEE. Germline trimming cut 6 bases from V and 2 bases from J; bases unmatched to any gene: 4. The CDR3 consists of 14 residues. CDR3 in amino acids: CASTPGGAYNEQFF. The CDR3 nucleotides read TGTGCCAGCACCCCGGGGGGGGCCTACAATGAGCAGTTCTTC.

The chain employs TRBV20-1 and TRBJ2-4, with unresolved D. Trimming left V 6 bases short and J 0 bases short, with 12 bases between. Looked up from germline, CDR1 is DFQATT and CDR2 is SNEGSKA (reference sequence). This CDR3 has 14 residues. The CDR3 DNA reads TGCAGTGCGAGTGACGCCCGAGCCAAAAACATTCAGTACTTC. This codes for CSASDARAKNIQYF.

This clonotype was picked up a small number of times. V and J are TRBV7-2 and TRBJ2-1, with D maybe TRBD2 (5 bases). V dropped 5 bases and J dropped 12 bases, with 20 bases sitting between them. Germline CDR1 is SGHTA and CDR2 is FQGNSA. The CDR3 spans 14 residues. The CDR3 nucleotides are TGTGCCAGCAGCCCAGTTACAGCCCCCCGGGGGCAGTTCTTC. This gives the protein CASSPVTAPRGQFF.

This clonotype occurred many times. The rearrangement joins TRBV20-1 to TRBJ2-3; TRBD2 aligns across 9 bases. Per the germline V gene, CDR1 is DFQATT and CDR2 is SNEGSKA (reference sequence). J was trimmed by 1 base and V by 1 base; bases with no gene match: 0. The CDR3 sequence is 14 residues long. The CDR3 DNA is TGCAGTGCTAGAGGGACTAGCGGCACAGATACGCAGTATTTT. Protein sequence: CSARGTSGTDTQYF.

This clonotype was observed many times. The rearrangement links TRBV29-1 to TRBJ2-1; 7 bases are shared with TRBD1. Germline CDR1 is SQVTM and CDR2 is ANQGSEA. V lost 2 bases and J lost 8; bases outside the gene matches: 15. This CDR3 comprises 16 residues. DNA for the CDR3: TGCAGCGTTGAACCCAACGAGGACAGGACATCATATGAGCAGTTCTTC. Translated: CSVEPNEDRTSYEQFF.

This clonotype appeared a few times. The chain has TRBV20-1 and TRBJ1-2, with D hard to call. This CDR3 is 14 amino acids long. The germline CDR1 and CDR2 sequences are DFQATT and SNEGSKA (reference sequence). V dropped 3 bases and J dropped 1 base, with 12 bases sitting between them. CDR3 sequence: CSASGMAGNYGYTF. The CDR3 coding sequence is TGCAGTGCTAGTGGGATGGCCGGTAACTATGGCTACACCTTC.

The chain has TRBV7-9 and TRBJ2-3; D gene unclear. The V gene's germline CDR1 is SEHNR and CDR2 FQNEAQ (reference sequence). The CDR3 consists of 15 residues. Between the trimmed V and J ends, which lost 4 bases and 0 bases, there was a span of 11 bases. The CDR3 DNA is TGTGCCAGCAGCTCCAGAAGTGGGAGCACAGATACGCAGTATTTT. This gives the protein CASSSRSGSTDTQYF.

The chain uses TRBV7-2 and TRBJ2-7, with 11 positions matching TRBD2. The junction had 11 bases not matched to a gene; V was cut back by 5 bases and J by 8 bases. CDR1 and CDR2 from the germline V gene are SGHTA and FQGNSA. There are 15 residues in the CDR3. CDR3 protein: CASSRFTSGSGKQYF. In nucleotides, the CDR3 is TGTGCCAGCAGCCGCTTCACTAGCGGGAGTGGGAAGCAGTACTTC.

The chain couples TRBV12-3 or TRBV12-4 to TRBJ2-3, with 16 bases fitting TRBD2. This CDR3 contains 18 residues. V was clipped by 6 bases and J by 6 bases; unmatched bases: 12. CDR3 in amino acids: CASRGTSGRVGTGDTQYF. The CDR3 DNA reads as TGTGCCAGCAGAGGGACTAGCGGGAGGGTGGGAACTGGGGATACGCAGTATTTT.

This clonotype was detected only a few times. The gene calls are TRBV7-9 and TRBJ2-1; TRBD2 matches at 10 bases. The trim removed 5 bases at V and 8 bases at J, leaving 12 bases unmatched. The CDR3 consists of 16 residues. CDR1 is SEHNR and CDR2 is FQNEAQ in the germline V gene (reference sequence). The CDR3 loop reads CASSTGTSDLLDEQFF. The CDR3 region has the DNA TGTGCCAGCAGCACCGGGACTAGCGACCTTTTGGATGAGCAGTTCTTC. Complete variable domain (other parts from reference TRBV7-9 and TRBJ2-1): DTGVSQNPRHKITKRGQNVTFRCDPISEHNRLYWYRQTLGQGPEFLTYFQNEAQLEKSRLLSDRFSAERPKGSFSTLEIQRTEQGDSAMYLCASSTGTSDLLDEQFFGPGTRLTVL.

The table lists this clonotype with many counts. V gene TRBV12-3 or TRBV12-4 combines with J gene TRBJ2-1; unclear D gene. There are 11 residues in the CDR3. The V and J ends lost 2 bases and 8 bases respectively, with 4 bases between them. As DNA, the CDR3 is TGTGCCAGCAGTTTAATGGATGAGCAGTTCTTC. This gives the protein CASSLMDEQFF.

This clonotype has a handful of counts. The CDR3 DNA follows: TGCGCCAGCAGCTTGGCTCCAGGGGGAGTTGAAAAACTGTTTTTT. As protein: CASSLAPGGVEKLFF. This rearrangement joins TRBV5-1 to TRBJ1-4; 7 nucleotides line up with TRBD1. Germline V gene sequence: CDR1 SGHRS, CDR2 YFSETQ. The CDR3 runs 15 residues. V was clipped by 0 bases and J by 7 bases; unmatched bases: 6.

V is TRBV7-8 and J is TRBJ2-1; D gene unclear. This CDR3 region has 11 residues. Germline CDR1 SGHVS, CDR2 FQNEAQ. The V and J ends lost 3 bases and 9 bases respectively, with 6 bases between them. In DNA, the CDR3 is TGTGCCAGCAGCTTTGGGGTTGAGCAGTTCTTC. Its protein product is CASSFGVEQFF.

This clonotype was counted a few times. V usage is TRBV20-1 and J usage is TRBJ2-1; no firm D call. V lost 6 bases and J lost 8, with 14 bases in between. CDR3 size: 12 residues. The germline V gene has CDR1 DFQATT and CDR2 SNEGSKA (reference sequence). In DNA, the CDR3 is TGCAGTGCCACTGAAGTAGCTGATGAGCAGTTCTTC. Translation: CSATEVADEQFF.

The chain is built from TRBV29-1 and TRBJ2-5; a weak D match, TRBD1 (5 bases). V was cut by 6 bases and J by 2 bases, with 19 bases left in between. This CDR3 contains 15 residues. Germline CDR1 and CDR2: SQVTM and ANQGSEA. The CDR3 protein is CSVRTIGHQQETQYF. The CDR3 DNA sequence: TGCAGCGTCCGAACGATTGGACACCAGCAAGAGACCCAGTACTTC.

This clonotype was seen a few times. The genes are TRBV20-1 and TRBJ2-7; 9 nucleotides agree with TRBD1. The V segment lost 5 bases and the J segment 6 bases; nucleotides outside the gene matches: 8. Germline values: CDR1 DFQATT, CDR2 SNEGSKA (reference sequence). CDR3 length equals 13 residues. The CDR3 loop is CSAPGTGYSEQYF. The DNA for the CDR3 is TGCAGTGCTCCCGGGACAGGGTATTCCGAGCAGTACTTC.